What follows are 8 T cell receptor beta chains derived from one specimen sequenced in a study of T cells after yellow fever vaccination. TCRdb called the 5' RACE reads again in MiXCR, with one record for every CDR3 protein. This sample yields a few hundred thousand distinct CDR3 sequences, of which around 3.9% are seen a single time; 24% belongs to the top ten. The sample was PBMCs, taken 5 days after the yellow fever booster vaccination. Source of these receptors: a man aged 18 to 30 who received the YFV17D yellow fever vaccine.

This clonotype was seen a few times. This rearrangement joins TRBV20-1 to TRBJ1-5; D gene uncertain. The germline V gene has CDR1 DFQATT and CDR2 SNEGSKA (reference sequence). Trimming shortened V by 6 bases and J by 7 bases, and 13 bases separated the two germline ends. The CDR3 has 12 amino acids. This CDR3 is CSASGVGQPQHF. In DNA, the CDR3 is TGCAGTGCCTCCGGGGTTGGGCAGCCCCAGCATTTT.

This clonotype was detected a few times. The chain employs TRBV20-1 and TRBJ2-7, with D possibly being TRBD2 (6 bases). Germline assignment: CDR1 DFQATT and CDR2 SNEGSKA (reference sequence). This CDR3 is built from 14 residues. V lost 2 bases and J lost 5, with 16 bases in between. The chain's CDR3 is CSARSTLAAHEQYF. CDR3 DNA: TGCAGTGCTAGATCCACCTTAGCGGCCCACGAGCAGTACTTC.

This clonotype was recorded a few times. V gene TRBV29-1 combines with J gene TRBJ2-7, with 11 bases matching TRBD2. J was trimmed by 4 bases and V by 4 bases; bases with no gene match: 3. Germline V CDR1 and CDR2: SQVTM, ANQGSEA. This CDR3 is 13 amino acids long. The DNA of the CDR3 is TGCAGCGTTGCCCTAGCGGGGGGATACGAGCAGTACTTC. It codes for CSVALAGGYEQYF.

This chain links TRBV5-4 with TRBJ2-2; 10 positions match TRBD1. Germline loops: CDR1 SGHNT, CDR2 YYREEE (reference sequence). V lost 3 bases and J lost 4; bases outside the gene matches: 3. The CDR3 covers 15 residues. The CDR3 spells CASSSTGGLTGELFF. CDR3 sequence (DNA): TGTGCCAGCAGCTCGACAGGGGGCCTCACCGGGGAGCTGTTTTTT.

In this sample, this clonotype turned up many times. The junction departs from germline at one end; a sequencing error may be responsible. The genes are TRBV4-2 and TRBJ2-4, with 8 bases fitting TRBD1. CDR3 size: 16 residues. Germline V gene sequence: CDR1 LGHNA, CDR2 YNFKEQ. The CDR3 bases are TGTGCCAGCAGCCAAGGGCTCGGAGGGACAGGTTCTTTCGTTCACTTC. Translating gives CASSQGLGGTGSFVHF.

This clonotype was recorded a few times. The rearrangement links TRBV6-6 to TRBJ2-7, with D tentatively TRBD2 (6 bases). V was pared by 2 bases and J by 6 bases, with 14 bases between. The CDR3 has 14 residues. The germline gives CDR1 MNHNY, CDR2 SVGAGI (reference sequence). The CDR3 loop is CASSYGGVRSEQYF. DNA of the CDR3: TGTGCCAGCAGTTACGGCGGGGTTCGGAGCGAGCAGTACTTC.

A few counts support this clonotype. The chain has TRBV5-1 and TRBJ2-7; a weak D match, TRBD2 (5 bases). Germline V lookup: CDR1 SGHRS, CDR2 YFSETQ. The ends were cut back, 1 base at V and 6 bases at J, with 17 bases in the middle. CDR3 length: 15 residues. The CDR3 sequence: CASSLRNGEGGEQYF. The CDR3 bases are TGCGCCAGCAGCTTGAGAAACGGGGAAGGTGGCGAGCAGTACTTC.

This clonotype appeared a few times. The chain carries TRBV7-6 and TRBJ1-1; D is possibly TRBD1 (6 bases). The V end was cut by 5 bases, the J end by 8 bases, with 15 bases between. The CDR3 has 13 residues. The germline V gene encodes CDR1 SGHVS and CDR2 FNYEAQ. The CDR3 coding sequence is TGTGCCAGCAGCCCAGGGGTCTTCCGGGAAGCTTTCTTT. It specifies CASSPGVFREAFF.